Below are 8 T cell receptor beta chains sequenced from a single sample in a study of T cells expressing NK-cell markers (TCRdb year 2020). Library preparation used 5' RACE. Instrument used: Illumina HiSeq 2000. TCRdb reanalyzed the reads, keeping one entry per CDR3 protein sequence and omitting DNA. The sample's table covers 440,000 or so distinct CDR3 sequences. 6% to 9.5% of the sample lies in the top ten. The specimen sequenced was blood T cells: a sorted CD56 or NKG2C T cell subset, CD4+ or CD8+ T cells, or bulk PBMC T cells (not recorded which). These receptors all stem from a woman aged 18-70 years in good health.

The chain recombines TRBV6-1 with TRBJ2-5; the D gene TCRdb calls, TRBD1, cannot be checked with no DNA. The CDR3 totals 16 residues. Germline CDR1 is MNHNS and CDR2 is SASEGT. CDR3 sequence: CASRSLRGGGVETQYF.

The chain employs TRBV20-1 and TRBJ1-1; TCRdb designates TRBD1, a call that cannot be tested without DNA. This CDR3 region has 19 residues. CDR1 is DFQATT, CDR2 SNEGSKA, per germline (reference sequence). This chain's CDR3 is CSARALSSGQEGFGTEAFF.

The chain recombines TRBV5-1 with TRBJ2-5; TCRdb's assignment of TRBD1 cannot be checked, as there is no DNA. CDR1 is SGHRS and CDR2 is YFSETQ in the germline V gene. The CDR3 spans 13 residues. Here the CDR3 reads CASSGGQKEIQYF.

The CDR3 reads CAWTGVSRDTQYF. The genes are TRBV30 and TRBJ2-3; TCRdb lists TRBD1, though no DNA is available to test this call. The CDR3 is made up of 13 amino acids. Germline CDR1 GTSNPN, CDR2 SVGIG (reference sequence).

The genes are TRBV27 and TRBJ2-3. CDR1 is MNHEY and CDR2 is SMNVEV in the germline V gene (reference sequence). The CDR3 is 12 amino acids. The CDR3 loop is CASSLGVDTQYF.

The V call is TRBV3-1, the J call TRBJ2-4; the TRBD1 assignment by TCRdb is unverifiable without DNA. In germline, CDR1 is LGHDT, CDR2 YNNKEL (reference sequence). The CDR3 spans 16 residues. The CDR3 spells CASSHTGGSAKNIQYF.

This rearrangement joins TRBV3-1 to TRBJ2-1; TCRdb indicates TRBD2, and absent DNA this call remains unverified. The CDR3 contains 15 residues. Germline values: CDR1 LGHDT, CDR2 YNNKEL (reference sequence). The CDR3 loop is CASSLTSGGLDEQFF.

The V call is TRBV6-1, the J call TRBJ2-1; TCRdb's assignment of TRBD2 cannot be checked, as there is no DNA. CDR3 length: 15 amino acids. From germline, CDR1 is MNHNS and CDR2 SASEGT. CDR3 loop: CASSPRGGRTNEQFF.